This T cell receptor (beta chain) was profiled in a study of T cell changes during pregnancy in multiple sclerosis. Assay used: immunoSEQ multiplex PCR; TCRdb lists only in-frame clones, some missing. The sample has tens of thousands of clones, about 92% seen once. CDR1 is SGHTA, CDR2 FQGNSA, per germline. The junction had 3 bases not matched to a gene; V was cut back by 3 bases and J by 4 bases. This CDR3 region has 15 residues. The sequencing here drew on CD4+ T cells from peripheral blood mononuclear cells, taken in the second trimester of pregnancy. This clonotype was sampled from a female donor with multiple sclerosis, enrolled in a pregnancy study. The V gene is TRBV7-2, the J gene TRBJ2-1, with 10 bases that match TRBD2. The CDR3 region has the DNA TGTGCCAGCAGCTTTGGGACTAGCGCTTACAATGAGCAGTTCTTC. Translation: CASSFGTSAYNEQFF.